Shown below are 7 T cell receptor beta chains from a single sample sequenced in a study of T cells in Graves' hyperthyroidism and ophthalmopathy. RNA transcripts served as the template for amplifying TCR beta CDR3 regions. HTBI primers were used for first-round RT-PCR of the TCR CDR3. TCRdb called the multiplex PCR reads again in MiXCR, with one record for every CDR3 protein. The sample contains nearly 600,000 distinct CDR3 sequences, approximately 15% of which appear only once. Sequencing used blood. All receptors come from a woman aged 25 to 39 with Graves' hyperthyroidism that later progressed to Graves' ophthalmopathy.

This clonotype was observed many times. The V and J genes are TRBV11-2 and TRBJ2-1; D may match TRBD1 or TRBD2 (5 bases each). V dropped 2 bases and J dropped 12 bases, with 8 bases sitting between them. CDR1 SGHAT and CDR2 FQNNGV come from the germline V gene. CDR3 size: 11 residues. The CDR3, as DNA: TGTGCCAGCAGCTTATCGGGGCCGCAGTTCTTC. Its translation is CASSLSGPQFF.

This clonotype was counted many times. The chain employs TRBV18 and TRBJ1-4, with D unclear. The CDR3 loop spans 14 amino acids. Trimming removed 3 bases from V and 6 bases from J, with 11 bases in between. Germline CDR1 is KGHSH and CDR2 is LQKENI. DNA for the CDR3: TGTGCCAGCTCACCCCCTGGGAGGGATGAAAAACTGTTTTTT. It encodes CASSPPGRDEKLFF.

This chain uses TRBV18 with TRBJ1-1; D is unclear. Trimming took 3 bases from V and 4 from J, leaving 9 bases between them. CDR1 KGHSH and CDR2 LQKENI come from the germline V gene. This CDR3 region has 13 residues. CDR3 region: CASSPGQSTEAFF. CDR3 DNA: TGTGCCAGCTCACCTGGTCAGTCCACTGAAGCTTTCTTT.

This clonotype occurred many times. The chain combines TRBV14 with TRBJ2-2; no clear D gene. This CDR3 comprises 14 residues. CDR1 is SGHDN and CDR2 is FVKESK in the germline V gene. V was clipped by 2 bases and J by 4 bases, with 8 bases between them. The CDR3 spells CASSQRLSTGELFF. The CDR3 DNA follows: TGTGCCAGCAGCCAACGACTTAGCACCGGGGAGCTGTTTTTT.

The chain is built from TRBV3-1 and TRBJ1-2, with 9 bases fitting TRBD1. Trimming cost V 4 bases and J 4 bases; bases outside gene matches: 7. The germline CDR1 and CDR2 sequences are LGHDT and YNNKEL (reference sequence). The CDR3 has 15 amino acids. The CDR3 loop is CASSRGTGFGYGYTF. The CDR3 DNA is TGTGCCAGCAGCCGGGGGACAGGGTTCGGCTATGGCTACACCTTC. Complete variable domain (other parts from reference TRBV3-1 and TRBJ1-2): DTAVSQTPKYLVTQMGNDKSIKCEQNLGHDTMYWYKQDSKKFLKIMFSYNNKELIINETVPNRFSPKSPDKAHLNLHINSLELGDSAVYFCASSRGTGFGYGYTFGSGTRLTVV.

This clonotype was found many times. The V and J genes are TRBV2 and TRBJ1-2; D gene uncertain. Germline CDR1 and CDR2: SNHLY and FYNNEI. Trimming shortened V by 2 bases and J by 8 bases, and 21 bases separated the two germline ends. The CDR3 contains 16 residues. The CDR3, as DNA: TGTGCCAGCAGTGAATTTACCGGAGGCGGAGAAGGGGGCTACACCTTC. This translates into CASSEFTGGGEGGYTF.

This clonotype was seen ten or more times. The chain combines TRBV10-3 with TRBJ1-2; D uncertain. This CDR3 comprises 15 residues. V shed 2 bases and J shed 2 bases, with 12 bases lying between them. Germline-derived CDR1 and CDR2 are ENHRY and SYGVKD. CDR3 coding DNA: TGTGCCATCAGTGAGGGAGCAGGTGGGAACTATGGCTACACCTTC. Translation: CAISEGAGGNYGYTF.